One sample yielded the 2 T cell receptor beta chains listed below, sequenced in a study of cytomegalovirus exposure and HLA in healthy donors. Primers for the PCR totalled 60 Vbeta and 13 Jbeta. Assay: immunoSEQ multiplex PCR; the TCRdb copy retains only in-frame clones and omits some. The table shows approximately 110,000 clones, with 60% to 85% occurring only once. Sequencing was carried out using PBMCs. The source is a man aged 45-65 years in good health and CMV-seronegative.

V and J are TRBV7-2 and TRBJ2-1; the D gene is possibly TRBD1 (5 bases). Per the germline V gene, CDR1 is SGHTA and CDR2 is FQGNSA. The ends were cut back, 4 bases at V and 9 bases at J, with 13 bases in the middle. CDR3 length: 13 residues. Here the CDR3 reads CASSSDLRGEQFF. The CDR3 DNA is TGTGCCAGCAGCTCGGACCTAAGGGGTGAGCAGTTCTTC. Together with reference TRBV7-2 and TRBJ2-1, the CDR3 gives the full variable domain: GAGVSQSPSNKVTEKGKDVELRCDPISGHTALYWYRQSLGQGLEFLIYFQGNSAPDKSGLPSDRFSAERTGGSVSTLTIQRTQQEDSAVYLCASSSDLRGEQFFGPGTRLTVL.

This chain connects TRBV5-5 to TRBJ1-2; TRBD1 might be the D (5 bases). CDR3 length equals 14 residues. V shed 0 bases and J shed 4 bases, with 10 bases lying between them. Germline V lookup: CDR1 SGHKS, CDR2 YYEKEE (reference sequence). In DNA form, the CDR3 reads TGTGCCAGCAGCTTGGAGCAGGGTGGCTATGGCTACACCTTC. Its translation: CASSLEQGGYGYTF. Filled out from reference TRBV5-5 and TRBJ1-2, the complete variable domain reads DAGVTQSPTHLIKTRGQQVTLRCSPISGHKSVSWYQQVLGQGPQFIFQYYEKEERGRGNFPDRFSARQFPNYSSELNVNALLLGDSALYLCASSLEQGGYGYTFGSGTRLTVV.